This TCR beta chain came from a study of blood T cell repertoires in COVID-19. Study overall: Spain, Italy and the United States supplied samples that represented acute and convalescent COVID-19.

The CDR3 runs to 18 residues. Germline CDR1 reads LNHNV; CDR2 reads YYDKDF (reference sequence). The germline V and J ends were trimmed by 2 bases and 8 bases, with 27 bases remaining between them. Some clones are missing from TCRdb's copy, which holds only in-frame ones; the method was immunoSEQ multiplex PCR. The sample holds roughly 250,000 clones, approximately 86% seen once. This TCR was sampled from a woman aged 25 to 45 with acute or convalescent COVID-19. The V gene is TRBV15, the J gene TRBJ2-5; D is unclear. The sequencing sample was made of peripheral blood. The CDR3 is CATSRQRLATRIRDTQYF. CDR3 in DNA: TGTGCCACCAGCAGACAACGACTGGCCACACGAATAAGAGATACCCAGTACTTC.